The clone carrying this TCR beta chain was observed many times. Its specificity is not known. This entry is derived from a study of T cells in Graves' hyperthyroidism and ophthalmopathy. Study at large: Peripheral blood sampling occurred at initial diagnosis, before any treatment.

Germline loops: CDR1 SGHVS, CDR2 FQNEAQ. V was pared by 1 base and J by 8 bases, with 15 bases between. The CDR3 length is 15 residues. It was RNA transcripts that yielded the amplified TCR beta CDR3 regions. In the first-round RT-PCR of the TCR CDR3, the HTBI primer set was used. TCRdb called the multiplex PCR reads again in MiXCR, with one record for every CDR3 protein. The sample shows about 370,000 distinct CDR3 sequences, 13% to 15% of them seen only once. Study observations and caveats: Most thyroid clonotypes expanded above 0.001 were also detected in blood.

The specimen was blood. The receptor's source is a woman in her sixties or seventies with Graves' ophthalmopathy. The V call is TRBV7-8, the J call TRBJ2-1; maybe TRBD2 (6 bases). The CDR3 loop reads CASSLGLWGVYEQFF. The CDR3 bases are TGTGCCAGCAGCTTAGGACTCTGGGGGGTCTATGAGCAGTTCTTC. Based on the CDR3 plus reference TRBV7-8 and TRBJ2-1, the full variable domain is GAGVSQSPRYKVAKRGQDVALRCDPISGHVSLFWYQQALGQGPEFLTYFQNEAQLDKSGLPSDRFFAERPEGSVSTLKIQRTQQEDSAVYLCASSLGLWGVYEQFFGPGTRLTVL.